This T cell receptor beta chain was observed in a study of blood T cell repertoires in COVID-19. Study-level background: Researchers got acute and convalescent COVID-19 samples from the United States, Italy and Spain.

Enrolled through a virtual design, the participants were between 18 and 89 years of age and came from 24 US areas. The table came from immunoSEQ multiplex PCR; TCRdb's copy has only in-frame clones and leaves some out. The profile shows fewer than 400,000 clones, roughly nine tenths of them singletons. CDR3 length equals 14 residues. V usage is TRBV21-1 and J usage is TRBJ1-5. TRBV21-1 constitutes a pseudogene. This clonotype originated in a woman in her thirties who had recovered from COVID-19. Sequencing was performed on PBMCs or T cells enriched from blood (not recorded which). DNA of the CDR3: TGTGCCAGCAGCACCTACACTAACGATCAGCCCCAGCATTTT. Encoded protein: CASSTYTNDQPQHF.